These 8 T cell receptor beta chains originate from one sample sequenced in a study of blood T cell repertoires in COVID-19. This table comes from immunoSEQ multiplex PCR, and its TCRdb copy is limited to in-frame clones, with some not included. The repertoire consists of hundreds of thousands of clones, with roughly 86% occurring once and the leading ten covering less than 3.5%. Sequences were obtained from PBMCs or T cells enriched from blood (not recorded which). These receptors all come from a woman aged 45-59 years who had been exposed to COVID-19.

This clone was detected a few times. This chain connects TRBV10-1 to TRBJ1-3; D may be TRBD1 (5 bases). This CDR3 spans 14 amino acids. The V gene lost 11 bases and the J gene lost 0 bases, with 14 bases spanning the gap. Germline V lookup: CDR1 WNHNN, CDR2 SYGVQD (reference sequence). CDR3 DNA: TGCGCCCTACCCACAGGACCCTCTGGAAACACCATATATTTT. Translated, it gives CALPTGPSGNTIYF.

This chain links TRBV7-9 with TRBJ2-7; no clear D gene. CDR1 SEHNR and CDR2 FQNEAQ come from the germline V gene (reference sequence). V was cut by 3 bases and J by 0 bases, with 6 bases left in between. The CDR3 runs to 13 residues. The CDR3 nucleotides are TGTGCCAGCAGCTTTACAGCCTCCTACGAGCAGTACTTC. Residues: CASSFTASYEQYF.

The genes are TRBV7-8 and TRBJ1-5; no definite D call. V was shortened by 1 base and J by 5 bases, with 6 bases between the two germline ends. The CDR3 loop spans 13 amino acids. Germline V CDR1 and CDR2: SGHVS, FQNEAQ. This CDR3 reads CASSLGRDQPQHF. The DNA of the CDR3 is TGTGCCAGCAGCTTAGGACGGGATCAGCCCCAGCATTTT.

The chain is built from TRBV2 and TRBJ2-1; a weak D match, TRBD2 (6 bases). The V gene lost 5 bases and the J gene lost 1 base, with 12 bases spanning the gap. The CDR3 consists of 15 residues. Germline CDR1 reads SNHLY; CDR2 reads FYNNEI. For the CDR3, the DNA is TGTGCCAGCAGTAAGGACTATTCTTCCTACAATGAGCAGTTCTTC. Amino acid sequence: CASSKDYSSYNEQFF. Using reference TRBV2 and TRBJ2-1 for the parts outside the CDR3, the full variable domain is EPEVTQTPSHQVTQMGQEVILRCVPISNHLYFYWYRQILGQKVEFLVSFYNNEISEKSEIFDDQFSVERPDGSNFTLKIRSTKLEDSAMYFCASSKDYSSYNEQFFGPGTRLTVL.

Remarks on this clone: In the same sample, other DNA sequences code for this CDR3. The gene calls are TRBV7-9 and TRBJ1-3; no clear D. The V end lost 0 bases, the J end lost 4 bases, and 7 bases lay between the germline ends. In germline, CDR1 is SEHNR, CDR2 FQNEAQ (reference sequence). The CDR3 has 14 residues. CDR3 sequence (DNA): TGTGCCAGCAGCTTAGCGGGTAGCGGAAACACCATATATTTT. This gives the protein CASSLAGSGNTIYF.

The rearrangement links TRBV28 to TRBJ2-7; 8 nucleotides line up with TRBD1. Germline V CDR1 and CDR2: MDHEN, SYDVKM. The CDR3 spans 14 residues. The V gene end was trimmed by 6 bases and the J gene end by 5 bases; junction bases not matched to a gene: 9. In DNA form, the CDR3 reads TGTGCCAGCAGCCAGGACAGGGTGATCCACGAGCAGTACTTC. This codes for CASSQDRVIHEQYF. The variable domain in full, completed from reference TRBV28 and TRBJ2-7, reads DVKVTQSSRYLVKRTGEKVFLECVQDMDHENMFWYRQDPGLGLRLIYFSYDVKMKEKGDIPEGYSVSREKKERFSLILESASTNQTSMYLCASSQDRVIHEQYFGPGTRLTVT.

This sequence joins TRBV2 and TRBJ1-6; a possible D gene is TRBD1 (6 bases). The CDR3 contains 16 residues. CDR1 SNHLY and CDR2 FYNNEI come from the germline V gene. The germline V and J ends were trimmed by 7 bases and 6 bases, with 19 bases remaining between them. The CDR3 DNA sequence: TGTGCCAGCACTCTGGACAGTTCGACGGGTAATTCACCCCTCCACTTT. Amino acids: CASTLDSSTGNSPLHF.

This clone appeared a few times. The chain couples TRBV6-1 to TRBJ2-1; 7 bases line up with TRBD2. This CDR3 has 13 residues. CDR1 is MNHNS and CDR2 is SASEGT in the germline V gene. V lost 3 bases to trimming and J lost 5 bases; unmatched junction nucleotides: 1. The CDR3 nucleotides are TGTGCCAGCAGTGAGGGGGGGAACAATGAGCAGTTCTTC. Translated: CASSEGGNNEQFF.